This T cell receptor beta chain was obtained from a study of blood T cell repertoires in COVID-19. Overall study: There were acute and convalescent COVID-19 samples, and they came from the United States, Italy and Spain. T cells, B-cell-depleted T cells, or PBMCs supplied cDNA or gDNA.

In its sample, this clone was seen a few times. Authors' processing steps: Amplification from reference gene primers served as the basis for estimated nucleated cell counts. The protocol was immunoSEQ multiplex PCR, while the TCRdb copy is restricted to in-frame clones and leaves out a portion. The V and J calls and clone size are taken from that table; D and trimming were inferred from the DNA. Altogether under 85,000 clones are present, approximately 80% being singletons, with the ten largest covering 8.5% to 14%. The germline CDR1 and CDR2 sequences are PRHDT and FYEKMQ (reference sequence). V was shortened by 3 bases and J by 0 bases, with 6 bases between the two germline ends. This CDR3 has 14 residues.

V and J are TRBV13 and TRBJ1-3, with D tentatively TRBD1 (5 bases). The receptor was derived from a man aged 45 to 65 with acute or convalescent COVID-19. Specimen: peripheral blood. The CDR3 is CASSFRDSGNTIYF. CDR3 DNA: TGTGCCAGCAGCTTCAGGGACTCTGGAAACACCATATATTTT.